Shown below are 31 T cell receptor beta chains from a single sample sequenced in a study of shared clonotypes between healthy human individuals. The assay was immunoSEQ multiplex PCR, and TCRdb's table has in-frame clones only and misses some. The sample has around 1 million clones, approximately 80% seen once. The specimen sequenced was memory CD4+ T cells sorted from blood. Subset indicated: CD45RA-negative fraction. The source is a man younger than 35 in good health.

This clone appeared a few times. The chain has TRBV5-6 and TRBJ1-6, with unresolved D. Trimming left V 3 bases short and J 7 bases short, with 14 bases between. The CDR3 contains 15 residues. Per germline, CDR1 SGHDT and CDR2 YYEEEE. The CDR3 spells CASSWSGPTNSPLHF. DNA of the CDR3: TGTGCCAGCAGCTGGTCCGGGCCGACCAATTCACCCCTCCACTTT.

Remarks on this clone: Other DNA sequences of this sample code for an identical CDR3. The V gene is TRBV5-1, the J gene TRBJ2-7, with TRBD2 matching over 10 bases. The CDR3 totals 14 residues. J lost 2 bases, V lost 2 bases, and 1 base had no gene match. Germline CDR1 reads SGHRS; CDR2 reads YFSETQ. CDR3 loop: CASSFSGGAYEQYF. CDR3 nucleotides: TGCGCCAGCAGCTTCAGCGGGGGGGCCTACGAGCAGTACTTC.

The CDR3 DNA reads as TGTGCCATCAGTGAAAATCAGCGGGGGGACACAGATACGCAGTATTTT. Translating gives CAISENQRGDTDTQYF. V is TRBV10-3 and J is TRBJ2-3, with 9 nucleotides matching TRBD2. The germline V gene encodes CDR1 ENHRY and CDR2 SYGVKD. J was trimmed by 2 bases and V by 3 bases; bases with no gene match: 6. The CDR3 has 16 amino acids.

This clone has more than one count but fewer than ten. The CDR3 nucleotides read TGTGCTAGCGCTCGTGGAGGGACCACAGATACGCAGTATTTT. Protein sequence: CASARGGTTDTQYF. The chain couples TRBV7-7 to TRBJ2-3; TRBD2 might be the D (6 bases). Germline CDR1 and CDR2: SSHAT and FNYEAQ (reference sequence). The CDR3 spans 14 residues.

The gene calls are TRBV7-2 and TRBJ1-2, with a weak D call TRBD1 (5 bases). Germline CDR1 reads SGHTA; CDR2 reads FQGNSA. The V end lost 2 bases, the J end lost 4 bases, and 8 bases lay between the germline ends. This CDR3 comprises 13 residues. This chain's CDR3 is CASSLPGIYGYTF. The DNA of the CDR3 is TGTGCCAGCAGCTTACCAGGGATCTATGGCTACACCTTC.

This clone was observed a few times. The chain's CDR3 is CASSLDKGREQYF. In DNA form, the CDR3 reads TGTGCCAGCAGCCTGGACAAGGGAAGGGAGCAGTACTTC. This rearrangement joins TRBV5-6 to TRBJ2-7; D is possibly TRBD1 (5 bases). The V and J ends lost 4 bases and 7 bases respectively, with 15 bases between them. Germline assignment: CDR1 SGHDT and CDR2 YYEEEE. The CDR3 consists of 13 residues. Drawing the rest from reference TRBV5-6 and TRBJ2-7, the complete variable domain is DAGVTQSPTHLIKTRGQQVTLRCSPKSGHDTVSWYQQALGQGPQFIFQYYEEEERQRGNFPDRFSGHQFPNYSSELNVNALLLGDSALYLCASSLDKGREQYFGPGTRLTVT.

This clone was found once. J is TRBJ2-7 and V is TRBV28, with D hard to call. The V end lost 6 bases, the J end lost 4 bases, and 10 bases lay between the germline ends. Germline V gene sequence: CDR1 MDHEN, CDR2 SYDVKM. This CDR3 region has 12 residues. CDR3 in amino acids: CASSPTAYEQYF. For the CDR3, the DNA is TGTGCCAGCAGCCCAACGGCATACGAGCAGTACTTC.

V and J are TRBV20-1 and TRBJ2-1; D uncertain. With 7 bases removed from V and 4 bases from J, the gap between germline ends came to 8 bases. The CDR3 spans 11 residues. The germline CDR1 and CDR2 sequences are DFQATT and SNEGSKA (reference sequence). The chain's CDR3 is CSGAAYNEQFF. The CDR3 DNA reads as TGCAGTGGGGCGGCGTACAATGAGCAGTTCTTC.

This chain links TRBV6-5 with TRBJ1-2, with a weak D call TRBD1 (6 bases). The CDR3 is 12 residues long. The germline V and J ends were trimmed by 7 bases and 8 bases, with 14 bases remaining between them. Germline values: CDR1 MNHEY, CDR2 SVGAGI. The CDR3 bases are TGTGCCAGCACCAAACAGGGTAGCGGCTACACCTTC. Residues: CASTKQGSGYTF.

As for this clone: In the same sample, other DNA sequences code for this CDR3. This chain connects TRBV20-1 to TRBJ2-3, with D perhaps matching TRBD2 (5 bases). Germline CDR1 reads DFQATT; CDR2 reads SNEGSKA (reference sequence). The CDR3 is made up of 11 amino acids. Trimming took 4 bases from V and 6 from J, leaving 8 bases between them. Here the CDR3 DNA reads TGCAGTGCTACTGAGGGTGATACGCAGTATTTT. Protein product: CSATEGDTQYF.

Worth noting for this clone: The same CDR3 can be traced to other DNA sequences in this sample. This rearrangement joins TRBV7-9 to TRBJ2-3; D may be TRBD2 (6 bases). Germline V gene lookup returns CDR1 SEHNR and CDR2 FQNEAQ (reference sequence). Trimming left V 3 bases short and J 0 bases short, with 7 bases between. The CDR3 is 14 residues long. CDR3 protein: CASSLGLSTDTQYF. The CDR3 DNA is TGTGCCAGCAGCTTGGGACTGAGCACAGATACGCAGTATTTT.

The gene calls are TRBV2 and TRBJ1-6; D might be TRBD1 (6 bases). The CDR3 is 15 residues long. Germline V lookup: CDR1 SNHLY, CDR2 FYNNEI. V lost 5 bases, J lost 8 bases, and 16 bases lay in between. The CDR3 protein is CASSRTRQADSPLHF. The CDR3, as DNA: TGTGCCAGCAGTCGAACTCGACAGGCCGATTCACCCCTCCACTTT. Full variable domain (remainder filled in from reference TRBV2 and TRBJ1-6): EPEVTQTPSHQVTQMGQEVILRCVPISNHLYFYWYRQILGQKVEFLVSFYNNEISEKSEIFDDQFSVERPDGSNFTLKIRSTKLEDSAMYFCASSRTRQADSPLHFGNGTRLTVT.

This clone has a single count. The rearrangement uses TRBV7-2 and TRBJ1-2; D is undetermined. The CDR3 has 12 amino acids. Germline V gene lookup returns CDR1 SGHTA and CDR2 FQGNSA. Trimming cost V 5 bases and J 7 bases, with 11 bases left between them. The CDR3 reads CASSPERRGYTF. The CDR3 coding sequence is TGTGCCAGCAGCCCGGAGAGGCGTGGCTACACCTTC.

The count of this clone is one. This same CDR3 is encoded by further DNA sequences in the sample. The J gene is TRBJ2-7, the V gene TRBV27; a possible D gene is TRBD2 (5 bases). The CDR3 covers 14 residues. The ends were cut back, 5 bases at V and 3 bases at J, with 14 bases in the middle. The germline V gene encodes CDR1 MNHEY and CDR2 SMNVEV (reference sequence). The CDR3 nucleotides read TGTGCCAGCAGTCCCCGTCGGGGTGGCTACGAGCAGTACTTC. Encoded protein: CASSPRRGGYEQYF.

The V call is TRBV5-1, the J call TRBJ2-7; no reliable D call. Germline assignment: CDR1 SGHRS and CDR2 YFSETQ. The V and J ends lost 0 bases and 6 bases respectively, with 7 bases between them. CDR3 size: 12 residues. This CDR3 is CASSLGDGEQYF. The CDR3, as DNA: TGCGCCAGCAGCTTGGGCGACGGCGAGCAGTACTTC.

As concerns this clone: One junction end disagrees with the germline gene, perhaps due to a read error. J is TRBJ1-1 and V is TRBV7-3; D gene unclear. Germline V CDR1 and CDR2: SGHTA, FQGTGA. This CDR3 region has 14 residues. This chain's CDR3 is CASSEMPGNPEAFF. Written as DNA, the CDR3 is TGTGCCAGCAGCGAAATGCCGGGGAACCCTGAAGCTTTCTTT.

V is TRBV7-2 and J is TRBJ2-7; D not resolved. CDR3 length: 14 amino acids. V was trimmed by 0 bases and J by 7 bases, leaving 13 bases between them. The germline CDR1 and CDR2 sequences are SGHTA and FQGNSA. The CDR3 DNA follows: TGTGCCAGCAGCTTAGCGTACATGAAGCTGGAGCAGTACTTC. Translated: CASSLAYMKLEQYF.

V and J are TRBV6-6 and TRBJ2-3, with D possibly TRBD1 on 6 matching bases. In germline, CDR1 is MNHNY, CDR2 SVGAGI (reference sequence). V gave up 5 bases and J gave up 0 bases, with 15 bases separating them. CDR3 length equals 16 residues. The CDR3 spells CASSPDRLTSTDTQYF. The CDR3 DNA follows: TGTGCCAGCAGTCCCGACAGGCTTACTAGCACAGATACGCAGTATTTT.

The gene calls are TRBV5-6 and TRBJ1-2; unclear D gene. Germline V gene data show CDR1 as SGHDT and CDR2 as YYEEEE. Trimming cost V 7 bases and J 0 bases, with 19 bases left between them. The CDR3 loop spans 16 amino acids. CDR3 sequence (DNA): TGTGCCAGCGGCCAATTAACAGCCTCCACTAACTATGGCTACACCTTC. Translation gives CASGQLTASTNYGYTF.

The chain carries TRBV2 and TRBJ1-1, with TRBD1 identical over 8 bases. CDR1 is SNHLY, CDR2 FYNNEI, per germline. The trim removed 4 bases at V and 4 bases at J, leaving 5 bases unmatched. The CDR3 spans 14 residues. CDR3 amino acids: CASSAGGRVTEAFF. CDR3 in DNA: TGTGCCAGCAGTGCAGGGGGCAGAGTCACTGAAGCTTTCTTT.

This chain links TRBV4-2 with TRBJ1-6; no reliable D call. Deletions cut 0 bases from V and 0 bases from J, with 15 bases between. The germline CDR1 and CDR2 sequences are LGHNA and YNFKEQ. The CDR3 is made up of 19 amino acids. CDR3 residues: CASSQEDWATSSYNSPLHF. CDR3 in DNA: TGTGCCAGCAGCCAAGAGGACTGGGCGACGAGCTCCTATAATTCACCCCTCCACTTT.

The CDR3 nucleotides read TGTGCCTGGTGTAAACCGGGACTAGCGGGAGGACCGTACAATGAGCAGTTCTTC. It specifies CAWCKPGLAGGPYNEQFF. The rearrangement uses TRBV30 and TRBJ2-1; 15 bases fit TRBD2. The CDR3 loop spans 18 amino acids. J was trimmed by 4 bases and V by 5 bases; bases with no gene match: 12. CDR1 and CDR2 from the germline V gene are GTSNPN and SVGIG (reference sequence).

This clone was observed many times. The V and J genes are TRBV15 and TRBJ1-5; tentatively, D is TRBD1 (5 bases). V shed 0 bases and J shed 4 bases, with 10 bases lying between them. This CDR3 comprises 15 residues. CDR1 is LNHNV and CDR2 is YYDKDF in the germline V gene (reference sequence). The CDR3 sequence: CATSRDWGWNQPQHF. The CDR3 DNA is TGTGCCACCAGCAGAGATTGGGGGTGGAATCAGCCCCAGCATTTT.

The chain couples TRBV6-5 to TRBJ2-1; D call uncertain. Trimming shortened V by 6 bases and J by 8 bases, and 8 bases separated the two germline ends. The V gene's germline CDR1 is MNHEY and CDR2 SVGAGI. The CDR3 is made up of 11 amino acids. Written as DNA, the CDR3 is TGTGCCAGCAGGTCTGTTTATGAGCAGTTCTTC. This encodes CASRSVYEQFF.

The CDR3 DNA is TGTGCCAGCAGCTTAGACAGGGATGGGACCCAGTACTTC. Translation gives CASSLDRDGTQYF. The chain is built from TRBV7-8 and TRBJ2-5; a weak D match, TRBD1 (6 bases). The CDR3 runs to 13 residues. Germline-derived CDR1 and CDR2 are SGHVS and FQNEAQ. V was clipped by 1 base and J by 7 bases, with 10 bases between them.

The V and J genes are TRBV25-1 and TRBJ1-4; no clear D. Deletions cut 6 bases from V and 8 bases from J, with 19 bases between. CDR1 MGHDK and CDR2 SYGVNS come from the germline V gene. The CDR3 loop spans 15 amino acids. The CDR3 here is CASSPVGSGKEKLFF. CDR3 sequence (DNA): TGTGCCAGCAGCCCAGTGGGCTCCGGGAAGGAAAAACTGTTTTTT. Variable domain in full (rest from reference TRBV25-1 and TRBJ1-4): EADIYQTPRYLVIGTGKKITLECSQTMGHDKMYWYQQDPGMELHLIHYSYGVNSTEKGDLSSESTVSRIRTEHFPLTLESARPSHTSQYLCASSPVGSGKEKLFFGSGTQLSVL.

The rearrangement joins TRBV19 to TRBJ2-4, with a tentative D call TRBD2 (5 bases). Trimming pared 7 bases from V and 1 base from J, leaving 20 bases between. CDR1 LNHDA and CDR2 SQIVND come from the germline V gene (reference sequence). This CDR3 has 17 amino acids. CDR3 sequence (DNA): TGTGCCAGTACTGGCGGCTCCGGGGTTGTGGCCAAAAACATTCAGTACTTC. Its protein product is CASTGGSGVVAKNIQYF.

The genes are TRBV5-4 and TRBJ1-4; a weak D match, TRBD1 (5 bases). V dropped 4 bases and J dropped 5 bases, with 15 bases sitting between them. The germline V gene has CDR1 SGHNT and CDR2 YYREEE (reference sequence). The CDR3 is 15 amino acids. CDR3: CASSVQGSGNEKLFF. CDR3 nucleotides: TGTGCCAGCAGCGTTCAGGGTTCGGGGAATGAAAAACTGTTTTTT. The whole variable domain, filled in from reference TRBV5-4 and TRBJ1-4, reads ETGVTQSPTHLIKTRGQQVTLRCSSQSGHNTVSWYQQALGQGPQFIFQYYREEENGRGNFPPRFSGLQFPNYSSELNVNALELDDSALYLCASSVQGSGNEKLFFGSGTQLSVL.

This rearrangement joins TRBV25-1 to TRBJ2-5, with 10 bases matching TRBD2. V lost 8 bases and J lost 5; bases outside the gene matches: 8. Germline CDR1 MGHDK, CDR2 SYGVNS. The CDR3 sequence is 14 residues long. The CDR3 protein is CASSRPSGSETQYF. Here the CDR3 DNA reads TGTGCCAGCTCACGCCCTAGCGGGAGTGAGACCCAGTACTTC. The complete variable domain, with remaining parts taken from reference TRBV25-1 and TRBJ2-5, reads EADIYQTPRYLVIGTGKKITLECSQTMGHDKMYWYQQDPGMELHLIHYSYGVNSTEKGDLSSESTVSRIRTEHFPLTLESARPSHTSQYLCASSRPSGSETQYFGPGTRLLVL.

The rearrangement joins TRBV30 to TRBJ1-1; D may be TRBD1 (5 bases). The CDR3 is made up of 13 amino acids. The germline V gene has CDR1 GTSNPN and CDR2 SVGIG (reference sequence). Trimming pared 2 bases from V and 1 base from J, leaving 8 bases between. The CDR3 loop reads CAWSITGNTEAFF. The CDR3 bases are TGTGCCTGGAGTATTACAGGGAACACTGAAGCTTTCTTT.

This clone appeared a single time. The CDR3 is CASNRTHRGRQETQYF. CDR3 coding DNA: TGTGCCAGCAACCGAACCCACAGGGGCAGGCAAGAGACCCAGTACTTC. The chain recombines TRBV2 with TRBJ2-5; 7 bases fit TRBD1. Trimming removed 7 bases from V and 2 bases from J; junction bases left unmatched: 13. The length of the CDR3 is 16 residues. The germline gives CDR1 SNHLY, CDR2 FYNNEI.